This T cell receptor beta chain derives from a study of blood T cell repertoires in COVID-19. Study as a whole: T cells, B-cell-depleted T cells, or PBMCs provided the cDNA or gDNA that served as material.

Profiling relied on immunoSEQ multiplex PCR, and the TCRdb table lists in-frame clones only, not all of them. The table includes some 200,000 clones, nearly 90% detected once. The CDR3 is 16 amino acids. The germline gives CDR1 SGHVS, CDR2 FNYEAQ. Trimming took 3 bases from V and 2 from J; bases not matched to a gene: 8. V and J are TRBV7-6 and TRBJ2-3, with 7 bases fitting TRBD2. The sequence came from a man aged 50 or older with COVID-19, enrolled during active disease. What was sequenced was peripheral blood. This CDR3 is CASSLSGTYDTDTQYF. The CDR3 nucleotides read TGTGCCAGCAGCTTGAGCGGGACTTATGACACAGATACGCAGTATTTT.